Shown below are 32 T cell receptor beta chains from a single sample sequenced in a study of T-cell reconstitution after alpha-beta-depleted transplantation in children. For TCRbeta, the library was prepared with unique molecular identifiers. TCRdb itself ran the PCR reads through MiXCR, one entry per CDR3 protein. The sample includes hundreds of thousands of distinct CDR3 sequences, more than 9% seen only once; the top ten take about 4.2%. The sample here was PBMCs from the stem cell graft donor, taken from the stem cell graft. These receptors originate from a human donor who donated a stem cell graft to a child with acute myeloid leukemia.

This clonotype was recorded many times. This chain joins TRBV11-1 and TRBJ2-7; TRBD2 agrees at 9 bases. The CDR3 length is 16 residues. With 4 bases clipped from V and 0 bases from J, the junction kept 7 bases outside the gene matches. CDR1 and CDR2 (germline): SGHAT, FQDESV (reference sequence). CDR3 nucleotides: TGTGCCAGCAGCTCATTAGCGGGGGCTAGCTCCTACGAGCAGTACTTC. This translates into CASSSLAGASSYEQYF.

This clonotype was seen more than once but under ten times. The V call is TRBV4-2, the J call TRBJ1-5; 7 bases line up with TRBD1. The CDR3 covers 15 residues. V shed 0 bases, J shed 1 base, and the junction held 0 bases outside the gene matches. CDR1 and CDR2 (germline): LGHNA, YNFKEQ. This CDR3 reads CASSQEGQSNQPQHF. The DNA for the CDR3 is TGTGCCAGCAGCCAAGAGGGACAGAGCAATCAGCCCCAGCATTTT.

The chain links TRBV14 to TRBJ2-1; TRBD1 matches 7 bases. Looked up from germline, CDR1 is SGHDN and CDR2 is FVKESK. Trimming at V came to 3 bases and at J to 0 bases, leaving 5 bases not matched to a gene. This CDR3 is built from 16 residues. Here the CDR3 DNA reads TGTGCCAGCAGCCATTTACAGGGGAGCTCCTACAATGAGCAGTTCTTC. It yields the protein CASSHLQGSSYNEQFF.

This clonotype showed up just a few times. The chain couples TRBV4-3 to TRBJ2-3, with TRBD2 matching over 10 bases. Trimming at V came to 0 bases and at J to 2 bases, leaving 5 bases not matched to a gene. The CDR3 is made up of 17 amino acids. Looked up from germline, CDR1 is LGHNA and CDR2 is YSLEER. This CDR3 reads CASSQEAGGPPTDTQYF. The CDR3 nucleotides are TGCGCCAGCAGCCAAGAAGCGGGAGGGCCCCCCACAGATACGCAGTATTTT.

This clonotype was seen more than once but under ten times. The chain has TRBV20-1 and TRBJ1-2; D call uncertain. The CDR3 consists of 15 residues. Germline V gives CDR1 DFQATT, CDR2 SNEGSKA (reference sequence). V lost 1 base to trimming and J lost 2 bases, with 14 bases between them. Written as DNA, the CDR3 is TGCAGTGCTAGAGCTTGGACCCGGGTGAACTATGGCTACACCTTC. Protein product: CSARAWTRVNYGYTF.

This clonotype was picked up a small number of times. The chain is built from TRBV7-3 and TRBJ1-1; D is uncertain. Trimming left V 5 bases short and J 5 bases short, with 12 bases between. Germline CDR1 reads SGHTA; CDR2 reads FQGTGA. The CDR3 is 13 residues long. The CDR3 nucleotides read TGTGCCAGCAGCCTAAATCGGGCAACTGAAGCTTTCTTT. This translates into CASSLNRATEAFF.

The V call is TRBV28, the J call TRBJ2-7; possibly TRBD1 for D (6 bases). V shed 7 bases and J shed 4 bases, with 17 bases lying between them. The CDR3 extends over 14 amino acids. CDR1 is MDHEN and CDR2 is SYDVKM in the germline V gene. The CDR3 DNA is TGTGCCAGCAACCTTAGGGGGAGTAGTTACGAGCAGTACTTC. It specifies CASNLRGSSYEQYF. The whole variable domain, filled in from reference TRBV28 and TRBJ2-7, reads DVKVTQSSRYLVKRTGEKVFLECVQDMDHENMFWYRQDPGLGLRLIYFSYDVKMKEKGDIPEGYSVSREKKERFSLILESASTNQTSMYLCASNLRGSSYEQYFGPGTRLTVT.

Worth noting for this clonotype: The junction departs from germline at one end; a sequencing error may be responsible. This chain links TRBV6-5 with TRBJ2-3; the D gene is possibly TRBD2 (5 bases). Germline V gene lookup returns CDR1 MNHEY and CDR2 SVGAGI. The CDR3 consists of 16 residues. This CDR3 reads CATSLPGNSWTDTQYF. CDR3 bases: TGTGCCACCAGTTTACCGGGGAATTCCTGGACAGATACGCAGTATTTT.

This clonotype came up a few times. The chain has TRBV4-2 and TRBJ2-2; 8 nucleotides match TRBD1. The V gene end was trimmed by 4 bases and the J gene end by 6 bases; junction bases not matched to a gene: 16. The CDR3 runs to 18 residues. Germline lookup yields CDR1 LGHNA and CDR2 YNFKEQ. This chain's CDR3 is CASSRLTGQGVGAGELFF. In DNA form, the CDR3 reads TGTGCCAGCAGCCGTTTAACAGGACAGGGCGTAGGGGCCGGGGAGCTGTTTTTT.

The rearrangement links TRBV12-3 or TRBV12-4 to TRBJ1-2; no clear D gene. The CDR3 contains 13 residues. Trimming stripped 3 bases from V and 7 bases from J, with 12 bases between. The CDR3 reads CASSLRGRVGYTF. As DNA, the CDR3 is TGTGCCAGCAGTTTGAGAGGGCGGGTTGGCTACACCTTC.

This clonotype was seen a handful of times. The chain couples TRBV5-8 to TRBJ2-3; TRBD1 is a possible D gene (6 bases). Trimming cost V 1 base and J 6 bases, with 15 bases left between them. The CDR3 length is 15 residues. Per germline, CDR1 SGHTS and CDR2 YDEGEE. The CDR3: CASSLTGPQGDTQYF. In nucleotides, the CDR3 is TGTGCCAGCAGCTTGACAGGCCCGCAGGGGGATACGCAGTATTTT.

DNA for the CDR3: TGCAGTACCGAGAGGATCGGGAGAGGTAGGGCGCAGTATTTT. It specifies CSTERIGRGRAQYF. The chain uses TRBV20-1 and TRBJ2-3; D possibly corresponds to TRBD2 (6 bases). The CDR3 is 14 amino acids. The germline V gene has CDR1 DFQATT and CDR2 SNEGSKA (reference sequence). V was cut by 8 bases and J by 10 bases, with 25 bases left in between.

This clonotype has a handful of counts. The genes are TRBV6-1 and TRBJ1-5, with D tentatively TRBD1 (5 bases). V shed 7 bases and J shed 0 bases, with 7 bases lying between them. In germline, CDR1 is MNHNS, CDR2 SASEGT. The CDR3 loop spans 13 amino acids. CDR3 sequence reads: CASTGGSNQPQHF. CDR3 DNA sequence: TGTGCCAGCACGGGGGGTAGCAATCAGCCCCAGCATTTT.

This clonotype was observed at least ten times. The chain combines TRBV28 with TRBJ2-1; TRBD1 matches 7 bases. With 5 bases clipped from V and 7 bases from J, the junction kept 5 bases outside the gene matches. The CDR3 sequence is 13 residues long. Germline loops: CDR1 MDHEN, CDR2 SYDVKM. CDR3 sequence: CASSPSDRNEQFF. The DNA for the CDR3 is TGTGCCAGCAGTCCATCGGACAGGAATGAGCAGTTCTTC.

Note on this clonotype: One junction end disagrees with the germline gene, perhaps due to a read error. The J gene is TRBJ1-5, the V gene TRBV20-1; 10 nucleotides align to TRBD1. The germline V gene has CDR1 DFQATT and CDR2 SNEGSKA (reference sequence). This CDR3 region has 18 residues. CDR3 sequence: CCARDPGTGAFSNQPQHF. DNA of the CDR3: TGCTGTGCTAGGGACCCCGGGACAGGGGCCTTCAGCAATCAGCCCCAGCATTTT.

This clonotype was counted many times. The chain employs TRBV2 and TRBJ2-5; D perhaps matches TRBD2 (6 bases). V dropped 6 bases and J dropped 3 bases, with 11 bases sitting between them. Germline CDR1 SNHLY, CDR2 FYNNEI. The CDR3 loop spans 13 amino acids. CDR3 bases: TGTGCCAGCAGGGAGCGGGTGAAAGAGACCCAGTACTTC. Translated: CASRERVKETQYF.

The chain combines TRBV19 with TRBJ2-5; D is possibly TRBD2 (6 bases). CDR1 is LNHDA, CDR2 SQIVND, per germline (reference sequence). The CDR3 covers 14 residues. Trimming removed 3 bases from V and 5 bases from J, with 13 bases in between. CDR3 DNA sequence: TGTGCCAGTAGTATGGGGGGAACGTCGGAGACCCAGTACTTC. This sequence encodes CASSMGGTSETQYF.

This clonotype was seen ten or more times. The chain carries TRBV6-2 or TRBV6-3 and TRBJ2-2; D is unclear. CDR1 MNHEY and CDR2 SVGEGT come from the germline V gene. CDR3 length: 16 residues. V lost 4 bases to trimming and J lost 1 base, with 13 bases between them. CDR3 nucleotides: TGTGCCAGCAGTTCGCCCGTTTTACAGAACACCGGGGAGCTGTTTTTT. Encoded protein: CASSSPVLQNTGELFF.

This clonotype was detected only a few times. The chain employs TRBV10-3 and TRBJ2-3; D call uncertain. This CDR3 contains 15 residues. Trimming shortened V by 7 bases and J by 2 bases, and 16 bases separated the two germline ends. CDR1 is ENHRY and CDR2 is SYGVKD in the germline V gene. The CDR3 DNA follows: TGTGCCATCAATTTGAGACCCGAGACCACAGATACGCAGTATTTT. It codes for CAINLRPETTDTQYF.

This chain links TRBV4-3 with TRBJ2-3, with TRBD2 identical over 9 bases. There are 15 residues in the CDR3. Per the germline V gene, CDR1 is LGHNA and CDR2 is YSLEER. The V and J ends lost 0 bases and 6 bases, in that order; junction bases with no gene match: 4. The CDR3 nucleotides read TGCGCCAGCAGCCAAGATAGCGGGAGCGGGGATACGCAGTATTTT. Translated, it gives CASSQDSGSGDTQYF.

This clonotype occurred many times. This chain uses TRBV6-1 with TRBJ1-2; 7 bases match TRBD1. V trimming: 7 bases; J trimming: 7 bases; junction bases outside the gene matches: 12. CDR3 length: 14 amino acids. Germline CDR1 and CDR2: MNHNS and SASEGT. The CDR3 DNA follows: TGTGCCAGCAACGCCCTGACAGGGTCCCCTGGCTACACCTTC. It codes for CASNALTGSPGYTF.

V is TRBV6-1 and J is TRBJ2-7; D remains ambiguous. Germline loops: CDR1 MNHNS, CDR2 SASEGT. Trimming took 2 bases from V and 2 from J, leaving 10 bases between them. The CDR3 length is 14 residues. The CDR3 DNA follows: TGTGCCAGCAGTGAAAGGAATAGCCCCTACGAGCAGTACTTC. Translating it yields CASSERNSPYEQYF.

The rearrangement uses TRBV24-1 and TRBJ1-1, with 9 positions matching TRBD1. The J segment lost 5 bases and the V segment lost 3 bases, leaving 9 bases of the junction unmatched. The germline V gene encodes CDR1 KGHDR and CDR2 SFDVKD. CDR3 length: 16 amino acids. CDR3 residues: CATSDTPGQGSTEAFF. CDR3 in DNA: TGTGCCACCAGTGATACACCGGGACAGGGTTCGACTGAAGCTTTCTTT.

There are a few counts of this clonotype. This chain links TRBV7-2 with TRBJ2-7, with D hard to call. The germline CDR1 and CDR2 sequences are SGHTA and FQGNSA. CDR3 size: 11 residues. V lost 8 bases to trimming and J lost 4 bases, with 9 bases between them. This CDR3 reads CASGRFYEQYF. CDR3 coding DNA: TGTGCCAGCGGCAGGTTTTACGAGCAGTACTTC.

The chain links TRBV29-1 to TRBJ2-5; weak D call: TRBD1 (6 bases). Germline CDR1 SQVTM, CDR2 ANQGSEA. The CDR3 runs to 14 residues. Trimming took 1 base from V and 7 from J, leaving 16 bases between them. CDR3 DNA: TGCAGCGTTGAAGTTTACCAGGGGATGCGGACCCAGTACTTC. As protein: CSVEVYQGMRTQYF.

In its sample, this clonotype was seen a few times. V is TRBV5-1 and J is TRBJ2-1, with D perhaps matching TRBD1 (6 bases). Germline CDR1 and CDR2: SGHRS and YFSETQ. V dropped 0 bases and J dropped 6 bases, with 13 bases sitting between them. CDR3 length: 15 residues. CDR3 sequence reads: CASSLGRGMSNEQFF. Here the CDR3 DNA reads TGCGCCAGCAGCTTGGGCAGGGGTATGAGCAATGAGCAGTTCTTC.

Many counts were recorded for this clonotype. CDR3 bases: TGCGCCAGCAGCCGACGAAGGGTAGCGGGAGGTCAAGACGAGCAGTACTTC. Its protein is CASSRRRVAGGQDEQYF. This chain joins TRBV5-1 and TRBJ2-7; TRBD2 aligns across 10 bases. Looked up from germline, CDR1 is SGHRS and CDR2 is YFSETQ. This CDR3 region has 17 residues. V gave up 4 bases and J gave up 5 bases; unmatched junction bases: 15.

This clonotype has a handful of counts. This sequence joins TRBV12-3 or TRBV12-4 and TRBJ1-3, with unresolved D. The V and J ends lost 6 bases and 0 bases respectively, with 18 bases between them. This CDR3 is built from 17 residues. CDR3 in amino acids: CASSSHPGWSSGNTIYF. CDR3 DNA sequence: TGTGCCAGCAGCTCCCACCCCGGCTGGAGCTCTGGAAACACCATATATTTT.

The gene calls are TRBV5-1 and TRBJ2-7; TRBD1 matches at 8 bases. Unmatched junction bases numbered 5, after V lost 4 bases and J lost 2 bases. Germline values: CDR1 SGHRS, CDR2 YFSETQ. The CDR3 loop spans 14 amino acids. CDR3 nucleotide sequence: TGCGCCAGCAGCGGACAGGGTGGGACCTACGAGCAGTACTTC. Protein product: CASSGQGGTYEQYF.

This clonotype has just a few counts. The chain couples TRBV5-1 to TRBJ1-1; no reliable D call. V dropped 0 bases and J dropped 6 bases, with 15 bases sitting between them. This CDR3 has 15 amino acids. Germline V gene lookup returns CDR1 SGHRS and CDR2 YFSETQ. The CDR3 is CASSLESGSKSEAFF. CDR3 coding DNA: TGCGCCAGCAGCTTGGAGTCCGGTTCAAAATCTGAAGCTTTCTTT. Combining the CDR3 with reference TRBV5-1 and TRBJ1-1 gives the whole variable domain KAGVTQTPRYLIKTRGQQVTLSCSPISGHRSVSWYQQTPGQGLQFLFEYFSETQRNKGNFPGRFSGRQFSNSRSEMNVSTLELGDSALYLCASSLESGSKSEAFFGQGTRLTVV.

This clonotype was detected ten times or more. The rearrangement links TRBV10-3 to TRBJ2-1; D is uncertain. V shed 6 bases and J shed 0 bases, with 15 bases lying between them. This CDR3 spans 16 amino acids. Germline CDR1 and CDR2: ENHRY and SYGVKD. CDR3 DNA sequence: TGTGCCATCAGGTCCCAGGAACCTAGCTCCTACAATGAGCAGTTCTTC. Translation: CAIRSQEPSSYNEQFF.

At least ten counts were recorded for this clonotype. The J gene is TRBJ2-3, the V gene TRBV2; possible D gene TRBD2, 6 bases. This CDR3 is built from 13 residues. V was cut by 8 bases and J by 5 bases, with 14 bases left in between. The germline V gene has CDR1 SNHLY and CDR2 FYNNEI. The CDR3 sequence is CASLGLTEDTQYF. CDR3 sequence (DNA): TGTGCCAGCCTTGGACTAACGGAAGATACGCAGTATTTT.